The clone carrying this TCR beta chain has a single count. Its antigen is unidentified. PCR or immunohistochemistry showed mismatch repair deficiency in every enrolled patient. The TCR-sequenced patients were a few responders to pembrolizumab. The record originates from a study of PD-1 blockade in mismatch repair-deficient tumors. The CDR3 totals 15 residues. The V end was cut by 1 base, the J end by 2 bases, with 10 bases between. CDR1 is SGHVS, CDR2 FQNEAQ, per germline. TCRdb's copy holds only in-frame clones and misses some; the assay was immunoSEQ multiplex PCR. Here the sample spans 120,000 or so clones, about 86% being singletons. General study points: Tumor-resident clones, often undetectable pretreatment in blood, expanded then contracted after pembrolizumab.

This clonotype was sampled from an adult with mismatch repair-deficient cancer. The specimen comprised peripheral blood, sampled 44 weeks after starting pembrolizumab. J is TRBJ2-3 and V is TRBV7-8; TRBD1 might be the D (5 bases). The CDR3 loop is CASSLGGSDTDTQYF. The CDR3 coding sequence is TGTGCCAGCAGCTTAGGGGGCTCTGACACAGATACGCAGTATTTT. Combining the CDR3 with reference TRBV7-8 and TRBJ2-3 gives the whole variable domain GAGVSQSPRYKVAKRGQDVALRCDPISGHVSLFWYQQALGQGPEFLTYFQNEAQLDKSGLPSDRFFAERPEGSVSTLKIQRTQQEDSAVYLCASSLGGSDTDTQYFGPGTRLTVL.